The clone carrying this T cell receptor beta chain came up a few times. Its specificity is not known. Trimming shortened V by 1 base and J by 4 bases, and 11 bases separated the two germline ends. CDR3 length equals 16 residues. A single record per CDR3 protein comes from TCRdb applying MiXCR to the reads. The sample holds 650,000 to 900,000 distinct CDR3 sequences, around 29% seen once. These data are taken from a study of T cell repertoires in cytomegalovirus infection. On the study more broadly: CMV epitopes in the study were HLA-C-restricted (recently identified) and HLA-B-restricted (well studied). Public TCR beta signatures were indicative of both CMV infection and a matching HLA type. General observations from the study: Ex vivo, HLA-C-restricted CMV-specific TCR beta clonotypes prevailed over the rest of the response. Of the TCR beta families, the public ones yielded a cumulative frequency that identified carriers of CMV plus the relevant HLA.

The rearrangement joins TRBV12-3 or TRBV12-4 to TRBJ1-6; D remains unclear. Source: cultured CD8+ T cells from PBMCs, taken from culture after CMV antigen stimulation. The source is a human donor in good health (CMV status not recorded). Some clones in this sample may be carry-over from other donors' samples. The CDR3 spells CASSLGHPEYNSPLHF. Written as DNA, the CDR3 is TGTGCCAGCAGTTTAGGTCATCCGGAGTATAATTCACCCCTCCACTTT.